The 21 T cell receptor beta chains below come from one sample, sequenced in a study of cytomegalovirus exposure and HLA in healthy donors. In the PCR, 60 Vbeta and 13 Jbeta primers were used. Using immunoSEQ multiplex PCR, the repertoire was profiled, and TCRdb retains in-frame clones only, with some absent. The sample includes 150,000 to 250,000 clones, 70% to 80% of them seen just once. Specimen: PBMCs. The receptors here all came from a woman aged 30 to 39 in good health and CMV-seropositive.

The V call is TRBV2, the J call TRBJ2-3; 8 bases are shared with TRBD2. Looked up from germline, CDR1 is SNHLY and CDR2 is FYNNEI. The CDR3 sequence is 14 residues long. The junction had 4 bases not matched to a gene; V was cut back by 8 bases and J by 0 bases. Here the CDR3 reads CASCKRGSTDTQYF. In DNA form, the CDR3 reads TGTGCCAGCTGTAAGCGGGGGAGCACAGATACGCAGTATTTT.

In DNA form, the CDR3 reads TGCAGCGTTGTCTTCCCCCCCGGGGAGGACCGACATTCCTACAATGAGCAGTTCTTC. As protein: CSVVFPPGEDRHSYNEQFF. The chain links TRBV29-1 to TRBJ2-1; D may be TRBD2 (6 bases). CDR3 length equals 19 residues. Trimming stripped 4 bases from V and 1 base from J, with 26 bases between. Germline-derived CDR1 and CDR2 are SQVTM and ANQGSEA.

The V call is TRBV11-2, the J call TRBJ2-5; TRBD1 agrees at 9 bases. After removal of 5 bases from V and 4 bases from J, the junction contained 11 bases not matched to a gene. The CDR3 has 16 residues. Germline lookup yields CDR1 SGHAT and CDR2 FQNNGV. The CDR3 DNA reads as TGTGCCAGCAGCCCTCGGGACAGGGAGGGTAGAGAGACCCAGTACTTC. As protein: CASSPRDREGRETQYF.

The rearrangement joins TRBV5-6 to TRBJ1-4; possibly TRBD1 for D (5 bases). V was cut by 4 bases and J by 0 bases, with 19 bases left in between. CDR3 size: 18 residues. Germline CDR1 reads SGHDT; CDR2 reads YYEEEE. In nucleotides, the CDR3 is TGTGCCAGCAGCCCCGGACCCGACAGCTATGCAACTAATGAAAAACTGTTTTTT. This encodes CASSPGPDSYATNEKLFF.

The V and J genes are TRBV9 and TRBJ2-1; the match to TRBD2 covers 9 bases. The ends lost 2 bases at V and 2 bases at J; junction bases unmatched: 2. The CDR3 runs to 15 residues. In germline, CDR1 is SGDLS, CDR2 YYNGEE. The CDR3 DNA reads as TGTGCCAGCAGCGTTGCTAGCGGGGCCTACAATGAGCAGTTCTTC. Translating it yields CASSVASGAYNEQFF.

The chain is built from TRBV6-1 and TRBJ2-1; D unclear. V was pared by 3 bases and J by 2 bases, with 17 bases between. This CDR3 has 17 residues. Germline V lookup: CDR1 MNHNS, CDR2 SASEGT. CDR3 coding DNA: TGTGCCAGCAGTGATCCCGGGTCGAATTTGGCCTACAATGAGCAGTTCTTC. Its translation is CASSDPGSNLAYNEQFF.

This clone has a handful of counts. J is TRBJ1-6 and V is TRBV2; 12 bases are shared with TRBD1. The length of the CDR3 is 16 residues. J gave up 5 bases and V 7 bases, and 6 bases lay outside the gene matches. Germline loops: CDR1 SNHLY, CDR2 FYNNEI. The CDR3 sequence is CASTMGQGADNSPLHF. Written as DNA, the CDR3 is TGTGCCAGCACGATGGGACAGGGGGCGGATAATTCACCCCTCCACTTT.

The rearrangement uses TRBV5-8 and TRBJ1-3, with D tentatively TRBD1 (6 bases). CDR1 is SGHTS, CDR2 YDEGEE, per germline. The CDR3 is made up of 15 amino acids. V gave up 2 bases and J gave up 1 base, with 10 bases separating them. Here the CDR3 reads CASSFWGLSGNTIYF. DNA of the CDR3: TGTGCCAGCAGCTTTTGGGGGCTGTCTGGAAACACCATATATTTT.

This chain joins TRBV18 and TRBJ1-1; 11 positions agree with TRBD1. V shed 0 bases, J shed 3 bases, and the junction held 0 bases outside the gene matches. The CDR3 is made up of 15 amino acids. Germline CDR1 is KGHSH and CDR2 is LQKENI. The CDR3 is CASSPPGQGDTEAFF. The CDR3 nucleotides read TGTGCCAGCTCACCACCGGGACAGGGGGACACTGAAGCTTTCTTT.

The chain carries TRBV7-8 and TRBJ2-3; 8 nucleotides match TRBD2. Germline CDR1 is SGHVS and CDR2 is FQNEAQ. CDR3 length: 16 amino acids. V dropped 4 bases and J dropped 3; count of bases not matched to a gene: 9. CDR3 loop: CASSSRSGGDTDTQYF. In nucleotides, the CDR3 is TGTGCCAGCAGCTCTAGGAGCGGGGGAGATACAGATACGCAGTATTTT.

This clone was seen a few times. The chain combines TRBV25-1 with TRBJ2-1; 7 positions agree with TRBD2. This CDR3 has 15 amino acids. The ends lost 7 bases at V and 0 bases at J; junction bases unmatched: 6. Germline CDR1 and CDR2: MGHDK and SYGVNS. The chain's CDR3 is CASTSRTSSYNEQFF. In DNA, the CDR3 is TGTGCCAGCACATCAAGGACTAGCTCCTACAATGAGCAGTTCTTC.

The CDR3 DNA sequence: TGTGCCAGCATTACCGGGACAGGGAACACCGGGGAGCTGTTTTTT. Protein sequence: CASITGTGNTGELFF. This chain uses TRBV5-8 with TRBJ2-2, with 8 bases aligning to TRBD1. Germline-derived CDR1 and CDR2 are SGHTS and YDEGEE. There are 15 residues in the CDR3. Trimming at V came to 6 bases and at J to 1 base, leaving 5 bases not matched to a gene.

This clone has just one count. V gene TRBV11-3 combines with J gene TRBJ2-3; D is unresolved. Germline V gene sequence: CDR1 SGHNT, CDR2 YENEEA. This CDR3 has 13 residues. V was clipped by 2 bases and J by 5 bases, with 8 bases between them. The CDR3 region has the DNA TGTGCCAGCAGCTTATTGTCAGTAGATACGCAGTATTTT. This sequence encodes CASSLLSVDTQYF.

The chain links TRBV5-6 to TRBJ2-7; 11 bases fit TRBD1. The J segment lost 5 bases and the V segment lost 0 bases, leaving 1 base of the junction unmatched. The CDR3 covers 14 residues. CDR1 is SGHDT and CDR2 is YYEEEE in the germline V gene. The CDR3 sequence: CASSLGTGGNEQYF. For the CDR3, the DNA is TGTGCCAGCAGCTTGGGGACAGGGGGCAACGAGCAGTACTTC.

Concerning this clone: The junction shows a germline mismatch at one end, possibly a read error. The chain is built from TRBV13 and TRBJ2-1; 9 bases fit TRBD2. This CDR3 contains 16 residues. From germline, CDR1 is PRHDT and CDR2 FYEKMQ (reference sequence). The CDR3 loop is CASSLTAGGSYNKQFF. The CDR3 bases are TGTGCCAGCAGCTTAACGGCGGGAGGGTCCTACAATAAGCAGTTCTTC. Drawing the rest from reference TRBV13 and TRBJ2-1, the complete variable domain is AAGVIQSPRHLIKEKRETATLKCYPIPRHDTVYWYQQGPGQDPQFLISFYEKMQSDKGSIPDRFSAQQFSDYHSELNMSSLELGDSALYFCASSLTAGGSYNKQFFGPGTRLTVL.

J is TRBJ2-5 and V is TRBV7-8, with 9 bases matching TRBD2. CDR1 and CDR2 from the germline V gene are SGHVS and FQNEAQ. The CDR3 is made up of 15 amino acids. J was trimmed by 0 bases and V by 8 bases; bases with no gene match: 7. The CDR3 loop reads CASGLAGEYQETQYF. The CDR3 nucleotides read TGTGCCAGCGGATTAGCGGGAGAGTACCAAGAGACCCAGTACTTC.

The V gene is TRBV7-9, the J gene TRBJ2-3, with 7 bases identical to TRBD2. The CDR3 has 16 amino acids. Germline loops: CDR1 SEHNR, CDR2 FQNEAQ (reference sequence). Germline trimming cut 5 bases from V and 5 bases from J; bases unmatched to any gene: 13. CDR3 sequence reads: CASSLLGGRVGDTQYF. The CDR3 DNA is TGTGCCAGCAGCCTCCTTGGGGGGAGGGTTGGAGATACGCAGTATTTT.

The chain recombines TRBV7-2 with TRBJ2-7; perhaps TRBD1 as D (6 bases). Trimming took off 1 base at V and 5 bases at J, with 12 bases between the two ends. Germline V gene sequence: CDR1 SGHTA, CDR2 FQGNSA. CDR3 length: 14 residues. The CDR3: CASSLGPGANEQYF. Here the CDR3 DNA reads TGTGCCAGCAGCTTAGGTCCAGGGGCCAACGAGCAGTACTTC.

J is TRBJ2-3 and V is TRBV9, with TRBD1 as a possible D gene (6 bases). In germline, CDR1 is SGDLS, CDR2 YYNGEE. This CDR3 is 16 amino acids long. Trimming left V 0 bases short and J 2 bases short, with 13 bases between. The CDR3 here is CASSVAPGTFTDTQYF. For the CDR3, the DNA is TGTGCCAGCAGCGTAGCACCGGGGACATTCACAGATACGCAGTATTTT.

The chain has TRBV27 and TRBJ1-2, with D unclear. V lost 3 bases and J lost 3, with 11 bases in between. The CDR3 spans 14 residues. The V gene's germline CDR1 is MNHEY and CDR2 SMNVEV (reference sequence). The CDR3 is CASSFLGGYYGYTF. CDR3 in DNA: TGTGCCAGCAGTTTTTTGGGAGGGTACTATGGCTACACCTTC.

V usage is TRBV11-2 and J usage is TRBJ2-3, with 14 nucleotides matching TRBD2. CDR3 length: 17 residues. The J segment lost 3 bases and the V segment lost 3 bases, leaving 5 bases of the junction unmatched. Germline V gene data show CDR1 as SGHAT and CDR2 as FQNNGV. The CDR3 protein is CASSLGLAGEGTDTQYF. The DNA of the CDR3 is TGTGCCAGCAGCTTGGGACTAGCGGGAGAGGGGACAGATACGCAGTATTTT.